This TCR beta chain emerged from a study of blood T cell repertoires in COVID-19. Overall study: COVID-19 samples, acute and convalescent, were from the United States, Italy and Spain.

The sample holds a few counts of this clone. Germline CDR1 SGDLS, CDR2 YYNGEE. Losses at the gene ends were 0 bases for V and 0 bases for J; bases not matched to a gene: 1. The CDR3 runs 16 residues. Original analysis: Amplification of reference gene primers provided the estimated nucleated cell counts. The assay was immunoSEQ multiplex PCR, and TCRdb's table has in-frame clones only and misses some. D and trimming come from the DNA, and the V and J calls and clone size come from that table. The sample lists 200,000 to 300,000 clones, around nine tenths occurring once. The chain joins TRBV9 to TRBJ2-2; TRBD2 aligns across 8 bases. This sequence originates from a woman aged 18-29 years who had recovered from COVID-19. Material: PBMCs or T cells enriched from blood (not recorded which). CDR3: CASSVELAANTGELFF. CDR3 nucleotides: TGTGCCAGCAGCGTAGAACTAGCGGCGAACACCGGGGAGCTGTTTTTT.